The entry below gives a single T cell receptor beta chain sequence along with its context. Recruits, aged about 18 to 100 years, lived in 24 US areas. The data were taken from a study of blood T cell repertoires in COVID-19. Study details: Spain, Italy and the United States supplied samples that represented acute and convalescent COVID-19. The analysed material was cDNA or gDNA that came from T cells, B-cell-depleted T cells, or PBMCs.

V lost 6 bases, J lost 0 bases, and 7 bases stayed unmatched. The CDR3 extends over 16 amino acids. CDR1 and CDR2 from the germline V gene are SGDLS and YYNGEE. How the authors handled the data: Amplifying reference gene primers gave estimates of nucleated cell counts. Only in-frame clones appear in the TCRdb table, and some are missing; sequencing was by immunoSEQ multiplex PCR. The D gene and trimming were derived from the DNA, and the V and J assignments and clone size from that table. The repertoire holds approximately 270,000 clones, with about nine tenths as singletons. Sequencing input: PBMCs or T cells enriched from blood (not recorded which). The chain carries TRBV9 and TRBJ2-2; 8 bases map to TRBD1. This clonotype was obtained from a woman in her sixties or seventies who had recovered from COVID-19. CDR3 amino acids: CASKRQGPSNTGELFF. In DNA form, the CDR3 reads TGTGCCAGCAAGAGACAGGGGCCGTCGAACACCGGGGAGCTGTTTTTT.